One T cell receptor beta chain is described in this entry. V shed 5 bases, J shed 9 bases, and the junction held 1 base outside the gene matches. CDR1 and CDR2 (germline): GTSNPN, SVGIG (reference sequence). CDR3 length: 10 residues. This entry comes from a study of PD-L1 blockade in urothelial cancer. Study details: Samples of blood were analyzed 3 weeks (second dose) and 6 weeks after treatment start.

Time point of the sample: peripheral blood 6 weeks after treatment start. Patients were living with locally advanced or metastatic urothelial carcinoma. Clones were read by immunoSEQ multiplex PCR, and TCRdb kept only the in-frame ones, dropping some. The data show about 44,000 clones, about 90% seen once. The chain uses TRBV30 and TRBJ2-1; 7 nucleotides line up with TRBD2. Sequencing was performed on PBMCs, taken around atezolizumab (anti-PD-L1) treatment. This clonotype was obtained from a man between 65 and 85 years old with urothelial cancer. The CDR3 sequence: CAWAGVEQFF. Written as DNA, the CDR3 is TGTGCCTGGGCGGGAGTTGAGCAGTTCTTC.